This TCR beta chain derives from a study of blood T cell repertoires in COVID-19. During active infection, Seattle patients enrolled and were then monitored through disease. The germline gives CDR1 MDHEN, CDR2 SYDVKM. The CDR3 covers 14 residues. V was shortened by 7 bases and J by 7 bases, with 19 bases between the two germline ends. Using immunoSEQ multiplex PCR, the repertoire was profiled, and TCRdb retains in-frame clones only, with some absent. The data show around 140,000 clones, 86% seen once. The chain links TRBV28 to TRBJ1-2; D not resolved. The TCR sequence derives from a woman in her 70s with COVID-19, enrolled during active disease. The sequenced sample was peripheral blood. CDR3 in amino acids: CASTVEAVTIGYTF. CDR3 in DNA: TGTGCCAGCACCGTGGAGGCAGTAACTATTGGCTACACCTTC.